One and the same sample provided the 31 T cell receptor beta chains below, sequenced in a study of T cell repertoires in cytomegalovirus infection. These TCRs' antigens remain unknown. TCRdb reanalysed the reads using MiXCR and keeps one entry per CDR3 protein. The data contain roughly 920,000 distinct CDR3 sequences, approximately 31% of them singletons. Material: cultured CD8+ T cells from PBMCs, obtained from culture after CMV antigen stimulation. All receptors derive from a human donor in good health (CMV status not recorded). Some clones in this sample may be carry-over from other donors' samples.

The genes are TRBV10-3 and TRBJ2-6, with 9 bases that match TRBD1. This CDR3 has 18 residues. Looked up from germline, CDR1 is ENHRY and CDR2 is SYGVKD. J lost 0 bases, V lost 6 bases, and 9 bases had no gene match. CDR3 sequence: CAIRDRGQGSSGANVLTF. CDR3 nucleotides: TGTGCCATCAGAGATAGGGGACAGGGCTCCTCTGGGGCCAACGTCCTGACTTTC.

This chain connects TRBV2 to TRBJ2-2, with D possibly being TRBD2 (7 bases). The CDR3 loop spans 16 amino acids. The V and J ends lost 6 bases and 5 bases respectively, with 19 bases between them. Per the germline V gene, CDR1 is SNHLY and CDR2 is FYNNEI. CDR3: CASRGVGGPVTGELFF. CDR3 sequence (DNA): TGTGCCAGCAGAGGAGTGGGGGGGCCGGTGACCGGGGAGCTGTTTTTT.

This clonotype has ten or more counts. The genes are TRBV11-2 and TRBJ2-1; 11 bases match TRBD1. Per germline, CDR1 SGHAT and CDR2 FQNNGV. The length of the CDR3 is 16 residues. The V gene end was trimmed by 6 bases and the J gene end by 2 bases; junction bases not matched to a gene: 6. This chain's CDR3 is CASSSPGQGAYNEQFF. The CDR3 nucleotides read TGTGCCAGCAGTTCACCGGGACAGGGGGCCTACAATGAGCAGTTCTTC.

This clonotype came up a few times. CDR3 protein: CANNPGSGSNQPQHF. The DNA for the CDR3 is TGCGCCAACAACCCAGGGTCGGGAAGCAATCAGCCCCAGCATTTT. The rearrangement links TRBV10-2 to TRBJ1-5; TRBD1 is a possible D gene (5 bases). Trimming stripped 10 bases from V and 1 base from J, with 17 bases between. This CDR3 is built from 15 residues. Germline CDR1 is WSHSY and CDR2 is SAAADI.

This chain joins TRBV4-2 and TRBJ2-1, with TRBD2 matching over 11 bases. Trimming at V came to 0 bases and at J to 7 bases, leaving 11 bases not matched to a gene. The CDR3 consists of 18 residues. Germline CDR1 and CDR2: LGHNA and YNFKEQ. The CDR3 spells CASSQDPPLAGGVNEQFF. In DNA form, the CDR3 reads TGTGCCAGCAGCCAAGATCCCCCCCTAGCGGGGGGTGTAAATGAGCAGTTCTTC.

This clonotype has a handful of counts. The V call is TRBV6-1, the J call TRBJ1-1; D is uncertain. Germline loops: CDR1 MNHNS, CDR2 SASEGT. Between the trimmed V and J ends, which lost 2 bases and 3 bases, there was a span of 13 bases. The CDR3 runs to 15 residues. The CDR3: CASSEYWGTDTEAFF. The CDR3 bases are TGTGCCAGCAGTGAATATTGGGGAACCGACACTGAAGCTTTCTTT.

This sequence joins TRBV7-8 and TRBJ1-4; 10 bases match TRBD1. Trimming at V came to 5 bases and at J to 3 bases, leaving 15 bases not matched to a gene. This CDR3 comprises 19 residues. Germline CDR1 is SGHVS and CDR2 is FQNEAQ. The CDR3 DNA reads as TGTGCCAGCAGCCCTCTGTGGACAGGGGGTTTCGCGGCTAATGAAAAACTGTTTTTT. Translated, it gives CASSPLWTGGFAANEKLFF.

The CDR3 sequence is CASSPTDQPQHF. In DNA form, the CDR3 reads TGTGCCAGCAGTCCGACGGATCAGCCCCAGCATTTT. V and J are TRBV6-1 and TRBJ1-5; the D is unclear. The V gene lost 5 bases and the J gene lost 5 bases, with 7 bases spanning the gap. Germline CDR1 and CDR2: MNHNS and SASEGT. This CDR3 spans 12 amino acids.

The CDR3 DNA reads as TGCGCCAGCAGTACTGAGCGGGGTACCTACGAGCAGTACTTC. This gives the protein CASSTERGTYEQYF. This chain uses TRBV4-1 with TRBJ2-7; 7 bases agree with TRBD2. Germline V lookup: CDR1 MGHRA, CDR2 YSYEKL. Trimming removed 6 bases from V and 2 bases from J; junction bases left unmatched: 7. The CDR3 runs to 14 residues.

This clonotype occurred a few times. V and J are TRBV5-1 and TRBJ1-6; the match to TRBD1 covers 7 bases. Germline loops: CDR1 SGHRS, CDR2 YFSETQ. The length of the CDR3 is 14 residues. Losses at the gene ends were 1 base for V and 6 bases for J; bases not matched to a gene: 1. CDR3 sequence: CASSLRDSNSPLHF. DNA for the CDR3: TGCGCCAGCAGCTTGAGGGACAGTAATTCACCCCTCCACTTT.

Worth noting for this clonotype: This sequence may be a read error, since a much larger clone differs from it by one base. This chain connects TRBV7-6 to TRBJ2-3, with 7 bases that match TRBD2. CDR1 is SGHVS and CDR2 is FNYEAQ in the germline V gene. V gave up 2 bases and J gave up 0 bases; unmatched junction bases: 11. CDR3 length: 18 residues. DNA of the CDR3: TGTGCCAGCAGCTTACTAGCGGAGGACACAGCTAGCACAGATACGCAGTATTTT. Protein sequence: CASSLLAEDTASTDTQYF.

Turning to this clonotype: As the CDR3 is not closed by the conserved phenylalanine or tryptophan, this likely results from a read error. The chain carries TRBV6-2 or TRBV6-3 and TRBJ1-2, with D tentatively TRBD1 (6 bases). CDR3 size: 16 residues. Germline V gives CDR1 MNHEY, CDR2 SVGEGT. Trimming cost V 4 bases and J 6 bases, with 21 bases left between them. CDR3 nucleotide sequence: TGTGCCAGCAGTTTTCCCGACAGGTACCCTCCGCATGGCTACACCGTC. Its protein product is CASSFPDRYPPHGYTV.

This clonotype was observed at least ten times. The chain recombines TRBV28 with TRBJ1-1; D is unclear. CDR1 is MDHEN and CDR2 is SYDVKM in the germline V gene. V dropped 6 bases and J dropped 0 bases, with 5 bases sitting between them. This CDR3 region has 12 residues. The CDR3 region has the DNA TGTGCCAGCAGCTTACTGAACACTGAAGCTTTCTTT. Translated, it gives CASSLLNTEAFF. The full variable domain, in which reference TRBV28 and TRBJ1-1 provide the parts outside the CDR3, is DVKVTQSSRYLVKRTGEKVFLECVQDMDHENMFWYRQDPGLGLRLIYFSYDVKMKEKGDIPEGYSVSREKKERFSLILESASTNQTSMYLCASSLLNTEAFFGQGTRLTVV.

The chain is built from TRBV4-3 and TRBJ2-1; 11 nucleotides agree with TRBD2. The CDR3 has 17 amino acids. V shed 0 bases and J 10 bases; nucleotides not matched to a gene: 11. Germline CDR1 and CDR2: LGHNA and YSLEER. The DNA for the CDR3 is TGCGCCAGCAGCCAAGATTTTAGTACTAGCGGGGGTGAGGAGCAGTTCTTC. It specifies CASSQDFSTSGGEEQFF.

This clonotype was found a few times. The J gene is TRBJ1-5, the V gene TRBV11-2, with D possibly TRBD1 on 5 matching bases. Germline V gives CDR1 SGHAT, CDR2 FQNNGV. The CDR3 has 14 amino acids. Trimming shortened V by 4 bases and J by 3 bases, and 10 bases separated the two germline ends. DNA of the CDR3: TGTGCCAGCAGCTCGGGACTGACCAATCAGCCCCAGCATTTT. It encodes CASSSGLTNQPQHF. The complete variable domain, with remaining parts taken from reference TRBV11-2 and TRBJ1-5, reads EAGVAQSPRYKIIEKRQSVAFWCNPISGHATLYWYQQILGQGPKLLIQFQNNGVVDDSQLPKDRFSAERLKGVDSTLKIQPAKLEDSAVYLCASSSGLTNQPQHFGDGTRLSIL.

The chain has TRBV4-1 and TRBJ2-3; 13 bases agree with TRBD2. V trimming: 0 bases; J trimming: 5 bases; junction bases outside the gene matches: 11. Germline lookup yields CDR1 MGHRA and CDR2 YSYEKL. The CDR3 contains 19 residues. CDR3 region: CASSQDETSGGPGVDTQYF. Written as DNA, the CDR3 is TGCGCCAGCAGCCAAGATGAGACTAGCGGGGGGCCGGGTGTAGATACGCAGTATTTT.

The chain uses TRBV27 and TRBJ1-2; 7 bases are a match to TRBD1. Unmatched junction bases numbered 4, after V lost 10 bases and J lost 2 bases. In germline, CDR1 is MNHEY, CDR2 SMNVEV (reference sequence). This CDR3 region has 12 residues. CDR3: CATSTGNYGYTF. The CDR3 nucleotides are TGTGCCACCTCGACAGGGAACTATGGCTACACCTTC.

The chain employs TRBV19 and TRBJ1-2, with no clear D. The CDR3 is 12 residues long. With 5 bases removed from V and 3 bases from J, the gap between germline ends came to 7 bases. CDR1 and CDR2 from the germline V gene are LNHDA and SQIVND (reference sequence). The chain's CDR3 is CASSSRYYGYTF. The DNA of the CDR3 is TGTGCCAGTAGTTCCAGGTACTATGGCTACACCTTC. The full variable domain, rest sourced from reference TRBV19 and TRBJ1-2, is DGGITQSPKYLFRKEGQNVTLSCEQNLNHDAMYWYRQDPGQGLRLIYYSQIVNDFQKGDIAEGYSVSREKKESFPLTVTSAQKNPTAFYLCASSSRYYGYTFGSGTRLTVV.

The chain recombines TRBV5-4 with TRBJ2-2; 15 bases match TRBD2. The CDR3 consists of 17 residues. Germline-derived CDR1 and CDR2 are SGHNT and YYREEE (reference sequence). V shed 3 bases, J shed 7 bases, and the junction held 7 bases outside the gene matches. The CDR3 DNA reads TGTGCCAGCAGCTCCTGGACTAGCGGGGGGGCCGACGGGGAGCTGTTTTTT. This translates into CASSSWTSGGADGELFF.

In this sample, this clonotype turned up many times. The chain joins TRBV6-6 to TRBJ1-1; D is perhaps TRBD1 (6 bases). The CDR3 runs 15 residues. Germline V gives CDR1 MNHNY, CDR2 SVGAGI (reference sequence). The germline V and J ends were trimmed by 0 bases and 5 bases, with 13 bases remaining between them. The CDR3 DNA follows: TGTGCCAGCAGTTACTCGTATCAGGGGCTGACTGAAGCTTTCTTT. This codes for CASSYSYQGLTEAFF.

This clonotype was counted only a few times. This sequence joins TRBV5-1 and TRBJ2-3, with TRBD2 matching over 14 bases. This CDR3 spans 16 amino acids. The V and J ends lost 3 bases and 7 bases, in that order; junction bases with no gene match: 7. Germline values: CDR1 SGHRS, CDR2 YFSETQ. Here the CDR3 reads CASSWTSGGLSYTQYF. Written as DNA, the CDR3 is TGCGCCAGCAGCTGGACTAGCGGGGGGCTTTCTTATACGCAGTATTTT.

The chain joins TRBV28 to TRBJ2-5, with D perhaps matching TRBD2 (6 bases). Trimming shortened V by 5 bases and J by 5 bases, and 27 bases separated the two germline ends. The CDR3 extends over 18 amino acids. CDR1 and CDR2 from the germline V gene are MDHEN and SYDVKM. The CDR3 region has the DNA TGTGCCAGCAGTATCCTTGGAGCGGGTGGCCGTCTCAGGGAGACCCAGTACTTC. It yields the protein CASSILGAGGRLRETQYF.

The chain employs TRBV6-1 and TRBJ2-7, with 9 nucleotides matching TRBD1. Per germline, CDR1 MNHNS and CDR2 SASEGT. With 6 bases clipped from V and 4 bases from J, the junction kept 10 bases outside the gene matches. This CDR3 has 15 amino acids. The CDR3 nucleotides read TGTGCCAGCAGGATTGGACAGGGGCGGTATTACGAGCAGTACGTC. It translates to CASRIGQGRYYEQYV.

The chain has TRBV13 and TRBJ2-7, with 7 bases fitting TRBD1. Germline V gives CDR1 PRHDT, CDR2 FYEKMQ (reference sequence). The CDR3 sequence is 15 residues long. The junction had 14 bases not matched to a gene; V was cut back by 7 bases and J by 5 bases. CDR3 DNA sequence: TGTGCCAGCACACTTAAAGGGGACAGTGCGGACGAGCAGTACGTC. Amino acids: CASTLKGDSADEQYV.

This clonotype showed up just a few times. The rearrangement uses TRBV6-1 and TRBJ1-1, with TRBD1 matching over 7 bases. The CDR3 contains 16 residues. Trimming cost V 8 bases and J 4 bases; bases outside gene matches: 16. Germline-derived CDR1 and CDR2 are MNHNS and SASEGT. CDR3 DNA: TGTGCCAGCCACCCCCGAAGGACAGGAGTCCTCACTGAAGCTTTCTTT. Residues: CASHPRRTGVLTEAFF.

On this clonotype itself: A much larger clone differs from this one at a single base, so this may be a read error. This CDR3 reads CVSSLGQDSYEQYF. The CDR3 coding sequence is TGTGTCAGCAGCCTTGGACAGGATTCCTACGAGCAGTACTTC. The chain couples TRBV7-6 to TRBJ2-7; TRBD1 aligns across 7 bases. The CDR3 is made up of 14 amino acids. CDR1 and CDR2 from the germline V gene are SGHVS and FNYEAQ.

This clonotype has more than one count but fewer than ten. The genes are TRBV27 and TRBJ1-6; perhaps TRBD1 as D (5 bases). The CDR3 loop spans 13 amino acids. V gave up 9 bases and J gave up 10 bases, with 16 bases separating them. Germline V gene data show CDR1 as MNHEY and CDR2 as SMNVEV (reference sequence). The CDR3 sequence: CASRTGGRSPLHF. Here the CDR3 DNA reads TGTGCCAGTAGGACGGGGGGGAGGTCACCCCTCCACTTT.

The chain is built from TRBV2 and TRBJ1-2; D gene uncertain. The CDR3 loop spans 11 amino acids. V dropped 6 bases and J dropped 0 bases, with 2 bases sitting between them. Germline CDR1 and CDR2: SNHLY and FYNNEI. CDR3 sequence (DNA): TGTGCCAGCAGAGCTAACTATGGCTACACCTTC. Translating gives CASRANYGYTF.

Many counts were recorded for this clonotype. The chain is built from TRBV7-6 and TRBJ2-2; D gene uncertain. CDR1 SGHVS and CDR2 FNYEAQ come from the germline V gene. The CDR3 loop spans 15 amino acids. Trimming removed 5 bases at V and 3 bases at J, with 13 bases between. This CDR3 reads CASSPQWGYTGELFF. CDR3 sequence (DNA): TGTGCCAGCAGCCCACAATGGGGTTACACCGGGGAGCTGTTTTTT.

The chain combines TRBV7-6 with TRBJ2-1; the D is unclear. The CDR3 runs 18 residues. CDR1 and CDR2 from the germline V gene are SGHVS and FNYEAQ. Trimming removed 2 bases from V and 0 bases from J, with 17 bases in between. The CDR3 coding sequence is TGTGCCAGCAGCTTACAACCGTGGCGGCCAACCTCCTACAATGAGCAGTTCTTC. Protein product: CASSLQPWRPTSYNEQFF.

This clonotype was seen more than once but under ten times. The V and J genes are TRBV28 and TRBJ2-1, with 11 bases matching TRBD2. This CDR3 spans 16 amino acids. V was clipped by 2 bases and J by 7 bases; unmatched bases: 7. The germline CDR1 and CDR2 sequences are MDHEN and SYDVKM. DNA for the CDR3: TGTGCCAGCAGTTTACCCACTAGCGGGGGACGGAATGAGCAGTTCTTC. This codes for CASSLPTSGGRNEQFF. Full variable domain (missing parts from reference TRBV28 and TRBJ2-1): DVKVTQSSRYLVKRTGEKVFLECVQDMDHENMFWYRQDPGLGLRLIYFSYDVKMKEKGDIPEGYSVSREKKERFSLILESASTNQTSMYLCASSLPTSGGRNEQFFGPGTRLTVL.